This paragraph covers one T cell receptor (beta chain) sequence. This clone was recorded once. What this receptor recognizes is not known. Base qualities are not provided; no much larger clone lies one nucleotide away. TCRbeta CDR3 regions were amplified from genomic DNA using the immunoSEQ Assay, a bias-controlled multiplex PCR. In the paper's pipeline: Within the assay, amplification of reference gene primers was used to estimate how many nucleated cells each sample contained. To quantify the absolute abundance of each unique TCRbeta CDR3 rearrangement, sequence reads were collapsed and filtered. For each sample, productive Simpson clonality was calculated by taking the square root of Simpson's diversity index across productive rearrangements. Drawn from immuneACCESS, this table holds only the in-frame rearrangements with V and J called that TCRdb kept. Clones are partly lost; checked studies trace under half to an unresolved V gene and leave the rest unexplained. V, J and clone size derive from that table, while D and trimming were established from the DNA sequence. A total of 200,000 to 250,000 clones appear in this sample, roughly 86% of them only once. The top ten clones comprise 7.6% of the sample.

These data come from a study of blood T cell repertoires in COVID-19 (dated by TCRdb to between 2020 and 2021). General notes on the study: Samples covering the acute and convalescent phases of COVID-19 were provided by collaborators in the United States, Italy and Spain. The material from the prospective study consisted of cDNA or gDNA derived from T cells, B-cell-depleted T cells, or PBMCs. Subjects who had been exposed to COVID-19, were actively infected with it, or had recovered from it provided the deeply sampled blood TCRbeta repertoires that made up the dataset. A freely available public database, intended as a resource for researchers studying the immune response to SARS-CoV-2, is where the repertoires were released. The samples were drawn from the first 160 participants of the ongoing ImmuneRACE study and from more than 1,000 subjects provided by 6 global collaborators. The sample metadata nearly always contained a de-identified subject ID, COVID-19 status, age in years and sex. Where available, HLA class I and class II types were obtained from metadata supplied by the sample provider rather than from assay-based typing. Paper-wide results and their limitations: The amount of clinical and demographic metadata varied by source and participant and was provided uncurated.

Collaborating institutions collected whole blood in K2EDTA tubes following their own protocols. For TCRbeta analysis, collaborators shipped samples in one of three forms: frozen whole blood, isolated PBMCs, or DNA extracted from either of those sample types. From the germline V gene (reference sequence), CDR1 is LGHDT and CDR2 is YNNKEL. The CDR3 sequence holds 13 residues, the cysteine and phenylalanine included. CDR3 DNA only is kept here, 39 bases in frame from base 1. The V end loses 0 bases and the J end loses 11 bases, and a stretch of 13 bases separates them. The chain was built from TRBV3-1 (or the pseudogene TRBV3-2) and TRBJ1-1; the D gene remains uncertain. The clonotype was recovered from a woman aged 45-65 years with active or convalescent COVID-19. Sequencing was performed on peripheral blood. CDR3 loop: CASSQDWGARAFF. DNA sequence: TGTGCCAGCAGCCAAGACTGGGGAGCTCGGGCTTTCTTT.